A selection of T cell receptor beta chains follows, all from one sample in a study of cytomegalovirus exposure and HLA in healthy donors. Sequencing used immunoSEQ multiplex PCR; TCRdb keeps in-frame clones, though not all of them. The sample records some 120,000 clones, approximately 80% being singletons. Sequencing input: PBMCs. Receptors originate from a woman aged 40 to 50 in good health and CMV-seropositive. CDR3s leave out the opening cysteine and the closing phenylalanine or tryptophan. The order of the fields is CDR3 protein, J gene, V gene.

ASTPQAGQGNSYEQY | TRBJ2-7 | TRBV13
ASSETSGANNEQF | TRBJ2-1 | TRBV7-2
ATSTGGMSHYGYT | TRBJ1-2 | TRBV11-2
ASSPTGSGANVLT | TRBJ2-6 | TRBV11-1
ASRHPSQGNYGYT | TRBJ1-2 | TRBV4-1
SIRQRSSYEQY | TRBJ2-7 | TRBV29-1
ASSPGGSYEQY | TRBJ2-7 | TRBV5-6
ASSPGTSGRYEQY | TRBJ2-7 | TRBV9
ASSFYGSRAPLH | TRBJ1-6 | TRBV27
ASSSSGGMVGYT | TRBJ1-2 | TRBV5-1
ASSQDLGRINYGYT | TRBJ1-2 | TRBV4-2
ASSSTGTGGGELF | TRBJ2-2 | TRBV6-5
ASSEYRGPYNEQF | TRBJ2-1 | TRBV25-1
ASSLGSTSGDTQY | TRBJ2-3 | TRBV7-9
ASSLGLAATYEQY | TRBJ2-7 | TRBV11-2
ASSQDIVSGGQY | TRBJ2-3 | TRBV4-1
ASSTTTSNEQY | TRBJ2-7 | TRBV5-4
ASREELPGGYT | TRBJ1-2 | TRBV2
ASSGGAEQF | TRBJ2-1 | TRBV19
ASRPGTFNNEQF | TRBJ2-1 | TRBV28
ASSQSKNTEAF | TRBJ1-1 | TRBV13
ASSELGGRSYGYT | TRBJ1-2 | TRBV6-1